This T cell receptor (beta chain) was profiled in a study of response to subunit inactivated influenza vaccine. Each CDR3 protein is one row after TCRdb ran MiXCR on the RT-PCR reads. The sample records about 520,000 distinct CDR3 sequences, 25% being singletons. This clonotype was picked up a small number of times. Trimming shortened V by 0 bases and J by 4 bases, and 9 bases separated the two germline ends. This CDR3 region has 14 residues. Looked up from germline, CDR1 is LGHNA and CDR2 is YNFKEQ. This chain joins TRBV4-2 and TRBJ1-2, with D hard to call. The material sequenced was CD4+ T cells sorted from PBMCs, taken roughly 5 days after vaccination. The receptor comes from a man aged 50 to 59 who received an inactivated influenza vaccine. The CDR3 spells CASSQDGDSYGYTF. The CDR3 DNA is TGTGCCAGCAGCCAAGACGGGGATAGCTATGGCTACACCTTC.